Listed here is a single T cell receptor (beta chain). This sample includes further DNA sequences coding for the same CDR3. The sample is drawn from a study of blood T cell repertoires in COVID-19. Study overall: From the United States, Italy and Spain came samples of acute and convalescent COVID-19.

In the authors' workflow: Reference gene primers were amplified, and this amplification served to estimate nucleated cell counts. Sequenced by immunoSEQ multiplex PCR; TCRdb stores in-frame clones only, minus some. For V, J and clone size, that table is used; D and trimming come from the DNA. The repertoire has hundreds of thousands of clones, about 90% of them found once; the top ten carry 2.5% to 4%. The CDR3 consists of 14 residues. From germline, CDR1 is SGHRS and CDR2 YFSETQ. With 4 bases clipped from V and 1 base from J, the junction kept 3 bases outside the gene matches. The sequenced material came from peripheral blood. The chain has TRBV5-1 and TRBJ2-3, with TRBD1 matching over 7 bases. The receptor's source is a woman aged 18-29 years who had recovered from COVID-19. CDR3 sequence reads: CASSPGQGTDTQYF. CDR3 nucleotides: TGCGCCAGCAGCCCAGGACAGGGCACAGATACGCAGTATTTT.